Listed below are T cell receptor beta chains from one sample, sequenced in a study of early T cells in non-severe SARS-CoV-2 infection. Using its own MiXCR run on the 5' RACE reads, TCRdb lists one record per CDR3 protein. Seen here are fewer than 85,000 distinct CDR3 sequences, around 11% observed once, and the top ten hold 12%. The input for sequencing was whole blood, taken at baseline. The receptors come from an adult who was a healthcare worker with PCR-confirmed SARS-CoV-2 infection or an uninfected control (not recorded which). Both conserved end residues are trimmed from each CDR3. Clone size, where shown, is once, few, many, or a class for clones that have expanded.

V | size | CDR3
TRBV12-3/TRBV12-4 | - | ASSFSGTSTDTQY
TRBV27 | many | ASSLSGSSENTIY
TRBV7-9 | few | ASSPKVRAYQETQY
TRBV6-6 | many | ASSIGERTEAF
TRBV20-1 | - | SARHRVGYEQY
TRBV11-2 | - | ASSSRGRVGTEAF
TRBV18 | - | ASSLGQGASNQPQH
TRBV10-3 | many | ASTGGYEQY
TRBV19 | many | ATSPTGVSWETQY
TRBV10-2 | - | ASSPLRPDHTDTQY
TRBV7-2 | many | ASSLLPSLITGNDGYT
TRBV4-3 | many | ASSQDKAGTDTQY
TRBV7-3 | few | ASSPAPTGSLEQF
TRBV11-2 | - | ASSSPNTNEQF
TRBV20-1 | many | SARRGAGSNEKLF
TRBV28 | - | ASSPSLTYGYT
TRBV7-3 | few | ASSFGVRTEAF
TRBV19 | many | ASSSTGIDEKLF
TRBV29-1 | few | SVVRGRGYEQY
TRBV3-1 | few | ASSQVPGTQY
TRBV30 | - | ALAAYNEQF
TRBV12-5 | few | ASGTGTADTQY
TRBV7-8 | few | ASSRGTAVTQY
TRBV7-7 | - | ASSLDRNSPLH
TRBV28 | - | ASGQGFYEQY
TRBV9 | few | ASSTNSRDSPLH
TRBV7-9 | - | ASSSTGEETQY
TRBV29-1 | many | SISGGTGTDTQY
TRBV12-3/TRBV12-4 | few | ATSLRGRGTEAF
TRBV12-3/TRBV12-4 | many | ASSSHRDPLSEQY
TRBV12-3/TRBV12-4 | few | ASSLGGAAKNIQY
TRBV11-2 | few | ASSLDRGPEKLF
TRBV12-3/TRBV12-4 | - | ASSLIAGQGTYEQY
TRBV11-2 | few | ASSFDVGTANNEQF
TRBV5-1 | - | ASSLDYRPAYGYT
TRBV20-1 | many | SASLTSGANNEQF
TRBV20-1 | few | SAVAASGGAADTQY
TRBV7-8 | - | ASSLLHTGRGEQY
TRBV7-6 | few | ASSLGGNSGANVLT
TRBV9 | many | ASSPTGTGEHEQY
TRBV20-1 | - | GFRWTGELF
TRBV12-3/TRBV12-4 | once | ASSPGTSGEQF
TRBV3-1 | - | ASSQGAAGGYEQY
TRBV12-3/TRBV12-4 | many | ASTMTPTNYGYT
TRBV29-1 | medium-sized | SVKTWHDGGYT
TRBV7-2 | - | ASSLRRAGKDEQF
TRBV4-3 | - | ASSQTGKAYEQY
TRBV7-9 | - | ASSLPNSGELF
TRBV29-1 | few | SVAGNEQF
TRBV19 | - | ASSMWVGEQY
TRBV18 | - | ASSPPSKSGYGYT
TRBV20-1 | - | SARTGGSGANVLT
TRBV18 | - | ASSTSGGGYNEQF
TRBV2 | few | ASRPTVNSPLH
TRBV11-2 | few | ASSLFPSYGLDYNEQF
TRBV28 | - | ASSPPRGGIDTQY
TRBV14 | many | ASSQDGRGYGYT
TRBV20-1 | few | SAASGPRFDETQY
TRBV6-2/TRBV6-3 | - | ASSRDTVDTGELF
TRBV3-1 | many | ASSSDRASPLH